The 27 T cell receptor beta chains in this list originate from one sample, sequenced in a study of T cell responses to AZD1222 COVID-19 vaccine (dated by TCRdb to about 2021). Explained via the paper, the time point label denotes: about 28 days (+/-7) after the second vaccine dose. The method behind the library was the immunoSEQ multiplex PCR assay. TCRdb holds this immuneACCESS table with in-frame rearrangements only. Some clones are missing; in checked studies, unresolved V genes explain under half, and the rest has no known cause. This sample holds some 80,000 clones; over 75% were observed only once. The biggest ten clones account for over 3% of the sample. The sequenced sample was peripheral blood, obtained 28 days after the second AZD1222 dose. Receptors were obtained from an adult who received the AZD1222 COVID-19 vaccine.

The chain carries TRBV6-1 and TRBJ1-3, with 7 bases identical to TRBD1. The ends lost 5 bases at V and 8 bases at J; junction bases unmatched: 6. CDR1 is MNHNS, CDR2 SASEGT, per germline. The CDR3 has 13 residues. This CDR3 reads CASSLDRRDTIYF. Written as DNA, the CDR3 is TGTGCCAGCAGTCTGGACAGGAGGGACACCATATATTTT.

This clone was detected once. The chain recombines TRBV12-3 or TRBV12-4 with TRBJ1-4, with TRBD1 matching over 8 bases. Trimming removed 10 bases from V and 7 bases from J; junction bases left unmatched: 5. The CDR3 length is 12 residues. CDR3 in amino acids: CAIEGTGEKLFF. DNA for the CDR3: TGTGCCATCGAGGGGACAGGTGAAAAACTGTTTTTT.

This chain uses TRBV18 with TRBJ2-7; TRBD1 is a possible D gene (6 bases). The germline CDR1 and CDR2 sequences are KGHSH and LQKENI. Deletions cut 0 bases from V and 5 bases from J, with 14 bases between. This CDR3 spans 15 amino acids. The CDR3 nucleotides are TGTGCCAGCTCACCACCAGAGACAGGAGGAGACGAGCAGTACTTC. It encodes CASSPPETGGDEQYF.

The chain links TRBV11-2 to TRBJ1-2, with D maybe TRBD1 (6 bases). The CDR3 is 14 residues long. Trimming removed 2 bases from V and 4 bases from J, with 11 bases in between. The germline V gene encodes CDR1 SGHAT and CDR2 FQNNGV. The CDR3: CASSLRTASYGYTF. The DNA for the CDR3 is TGTGCCAGCAGCTTAAGGACAGCATCCTATGGCTACACCTTC.

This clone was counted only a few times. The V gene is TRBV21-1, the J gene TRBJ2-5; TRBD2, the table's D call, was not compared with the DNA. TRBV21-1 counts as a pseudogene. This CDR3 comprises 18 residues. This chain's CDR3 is CASSKAPPHSGRRETQYF. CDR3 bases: TGTGCCAGCAGCAAAGCACCCCCCCATAGCGGGAGGCGGGAGACCCAGTACTTC.

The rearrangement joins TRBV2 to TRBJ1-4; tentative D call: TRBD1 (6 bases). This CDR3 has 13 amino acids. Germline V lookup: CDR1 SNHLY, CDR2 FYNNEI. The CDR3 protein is CAMTGLRNEKLFF. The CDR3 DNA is TGTGCGATGACAGGTCTGAGGAATGAAAAACTGTTTTTT. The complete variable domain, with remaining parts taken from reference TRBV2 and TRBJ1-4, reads EPEVTQTPSHQVTQMGQEVILRCVPISNHLYFYWYRQILGQKVEFLVSFYNNEISEKSEIFDDQFSVERPDGSNFTLKIRSTKLEDSAMYFCAMTGLRNEKLFFGSGTQLSVL.

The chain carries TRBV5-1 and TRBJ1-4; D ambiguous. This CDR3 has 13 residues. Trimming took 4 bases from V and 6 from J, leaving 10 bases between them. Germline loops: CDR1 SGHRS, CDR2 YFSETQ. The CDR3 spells CASSAKGDEKLFF. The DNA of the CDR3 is TGCGCCAGCAGCGCAAAAGGAGATGAAAAACTGTTTTTT. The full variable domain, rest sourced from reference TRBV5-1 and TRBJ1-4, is KAGVTQTPRYLIKTRGQQVTLSCSPISGHRSVSWYQQTPGQGLQFLFEYFSETQRNKGNFPGRFSGRQFSNSRSEMNVSTLELGDSALYLCASSAKGDEKLFFGSGTQLSVL.

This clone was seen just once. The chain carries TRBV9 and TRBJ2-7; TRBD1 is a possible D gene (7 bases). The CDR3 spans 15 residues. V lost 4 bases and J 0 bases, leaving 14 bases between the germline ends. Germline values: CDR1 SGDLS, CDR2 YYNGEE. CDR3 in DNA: TGTGCCAGCAGCAGACTAGGGGACAGCTCCTACGAGCAGTACTTC. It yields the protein CASSRLGDSSYEQYF.

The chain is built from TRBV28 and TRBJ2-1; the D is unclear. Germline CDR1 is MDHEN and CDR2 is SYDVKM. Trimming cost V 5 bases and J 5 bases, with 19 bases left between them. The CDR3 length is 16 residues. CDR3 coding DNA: TGTGCCAGCAGTGCGGCTTCAGGAAGGGTGGACAATGAGCAGTTCTTC. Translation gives CASSAASGRVDNEQFF.

The CDR3 here is CASSETLTGELFF. The CDR3 coding sequence is TGTGCCAGCAGTGAAACTCTCACCGGGGAGCTGTTTTTT. The chain combines TRBV6-1 with TRBJ2-2, with D unclear. This CDR3 is 13 amino acids long. Trimming removed 2 bases from V and 4 bases from J, with 5 bases in between. The V gene's germline CDR1 is MNHNS and CDR2 SASEGT.

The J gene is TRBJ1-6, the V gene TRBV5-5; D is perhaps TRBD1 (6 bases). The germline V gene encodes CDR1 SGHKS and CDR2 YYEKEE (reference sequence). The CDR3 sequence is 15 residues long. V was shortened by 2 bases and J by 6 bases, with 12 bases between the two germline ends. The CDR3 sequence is CASSLTTGFNSPLHF. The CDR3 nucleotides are TGTGCCAGCAGCTTAACGACAGGCTTTAATTCACCCCTCCACTTT. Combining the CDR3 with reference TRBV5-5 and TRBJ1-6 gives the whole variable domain DAGVTQSPTHLIKTRGQQVTLRCSPISGHKSVSWYQQVLGQGPQFIFQYYEKEERGRGNFPDRFSARQFPNYSSELNVNALLLGDSALYLCASSLTTGFNSPLHFGNGTRLTVT.

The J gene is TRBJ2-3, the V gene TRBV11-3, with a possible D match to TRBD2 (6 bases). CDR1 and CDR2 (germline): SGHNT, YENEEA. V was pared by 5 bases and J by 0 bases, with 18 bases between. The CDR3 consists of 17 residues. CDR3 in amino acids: CASSPTFARGSTDTQYF. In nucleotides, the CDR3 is TGTGCCAGCAGCCCAACTTTTGCGCGGGGTAGCACAGATACGCAGTATTTT.

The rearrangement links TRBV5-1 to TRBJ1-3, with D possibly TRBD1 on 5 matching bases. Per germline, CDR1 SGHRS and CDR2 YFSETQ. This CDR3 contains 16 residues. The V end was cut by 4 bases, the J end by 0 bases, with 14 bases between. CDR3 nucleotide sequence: TGCGCCAGCAGCCCCGGGACGGGATCCTCTGGAAACACCATATATTTT. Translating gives CASSPGTGSSGNTIYF.

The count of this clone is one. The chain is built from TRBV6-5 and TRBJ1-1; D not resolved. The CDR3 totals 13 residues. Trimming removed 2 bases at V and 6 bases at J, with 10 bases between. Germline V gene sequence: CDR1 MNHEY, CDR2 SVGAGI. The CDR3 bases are TGTGCCAGCAGTTACGAGGTAGCCTCTGAAGCTTTCTTT. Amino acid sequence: CASSYEVASEAFF.

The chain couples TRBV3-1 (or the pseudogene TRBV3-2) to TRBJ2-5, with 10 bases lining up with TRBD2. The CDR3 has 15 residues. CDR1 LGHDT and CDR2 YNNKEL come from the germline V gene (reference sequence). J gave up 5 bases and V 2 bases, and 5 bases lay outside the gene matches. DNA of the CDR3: TGTGCCAGCAGCCAATCTAGCGGGGGTGGGGAGACCCAGTACTTC. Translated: CASSQSSGGGETQYF.

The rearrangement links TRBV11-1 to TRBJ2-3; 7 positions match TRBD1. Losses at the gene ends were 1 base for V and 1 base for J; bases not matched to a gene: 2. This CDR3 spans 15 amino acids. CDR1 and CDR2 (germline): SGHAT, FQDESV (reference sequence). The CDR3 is CASSLDGTGTDTQYF. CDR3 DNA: TGTGCCAGCAGCTTAGACGGGACAGGCACAGATACGCAGTATTTT.

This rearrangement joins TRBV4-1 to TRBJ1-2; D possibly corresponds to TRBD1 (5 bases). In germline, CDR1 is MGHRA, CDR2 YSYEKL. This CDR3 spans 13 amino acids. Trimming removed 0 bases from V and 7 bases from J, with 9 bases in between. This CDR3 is CASSQDQGFGYTF. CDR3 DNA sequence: TGCGCCAGCAGCCAAGACCAGGGATTTGGCTACACCTTC.

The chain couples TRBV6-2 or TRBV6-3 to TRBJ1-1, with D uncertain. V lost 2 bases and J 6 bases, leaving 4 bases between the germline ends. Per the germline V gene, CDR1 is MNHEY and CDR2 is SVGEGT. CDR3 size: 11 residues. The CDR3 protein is CASSYSAEAFF. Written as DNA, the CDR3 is TGTGCCAGCAGTTACAGCGCTGAAGCTTTCTTT.

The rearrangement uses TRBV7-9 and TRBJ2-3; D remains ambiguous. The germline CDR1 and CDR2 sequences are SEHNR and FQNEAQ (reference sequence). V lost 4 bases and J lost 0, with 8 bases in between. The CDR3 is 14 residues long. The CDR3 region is CASSSGPSTDTQYF. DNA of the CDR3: TGTGCCAGCAGCTCAGGACCTAGCACAGATACGCAGTATTTT.

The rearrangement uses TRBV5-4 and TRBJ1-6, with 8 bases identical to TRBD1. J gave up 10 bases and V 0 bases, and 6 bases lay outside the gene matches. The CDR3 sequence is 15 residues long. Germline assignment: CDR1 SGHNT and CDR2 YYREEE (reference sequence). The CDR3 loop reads CASSLETGVGSPLHF. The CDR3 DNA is TGTGCCAGCAGCTTGGAGACAGGGGTTGGATCACCCCTCCACTTT.

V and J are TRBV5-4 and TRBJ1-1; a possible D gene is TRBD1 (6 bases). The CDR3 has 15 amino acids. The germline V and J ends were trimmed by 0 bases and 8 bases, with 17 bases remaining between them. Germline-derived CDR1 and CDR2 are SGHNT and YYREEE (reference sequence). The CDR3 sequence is CASSLDRRGSGEAFF. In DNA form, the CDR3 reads TGTGCCAGCAGCTTGGACCGCAGGGGAAGTGGAGAAGCTTTCTTT. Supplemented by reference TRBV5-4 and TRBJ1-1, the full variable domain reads ETGVTQSPTHLIKTRGQQVTLRCSSQSGHNTVSWYQQALGQGPQFIFQYYREEENGRGNFPPRFSGLQFPNYSSELNVNALELDDSALYLCASSLDRRGSGEAFFGQGTRLTVV.

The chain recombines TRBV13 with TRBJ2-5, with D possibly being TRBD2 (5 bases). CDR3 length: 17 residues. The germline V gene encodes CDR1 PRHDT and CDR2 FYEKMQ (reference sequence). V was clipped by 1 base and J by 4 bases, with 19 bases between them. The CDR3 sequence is CASSLDGWTGRAETQYF. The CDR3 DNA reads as TGTGCCAGCAGCTTAGACGGGTGGACGGGAAGAGCAGAGACCCAGTACTTC. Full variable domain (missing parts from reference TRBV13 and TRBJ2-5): AAGVIQSPRHLIKEKRETATLKCYPIPRHDTVYWYQQGPGQDPQFLISFYEKMQSDKGSIPDRFSAQQFSDYHSELNMSSLELGDSALYFCASSLDGWTGRAETQYFGPGTRLLVL.

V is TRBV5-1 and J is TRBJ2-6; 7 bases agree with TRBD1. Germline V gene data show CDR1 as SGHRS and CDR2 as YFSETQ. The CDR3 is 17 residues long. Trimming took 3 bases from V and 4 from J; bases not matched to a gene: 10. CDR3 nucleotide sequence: TGCGCCAGCAGCTCCTCCGGGACAGCACCGGGGGCCAACGTCCTGACTTTC. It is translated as CASSSSGTAPGANVLTF.

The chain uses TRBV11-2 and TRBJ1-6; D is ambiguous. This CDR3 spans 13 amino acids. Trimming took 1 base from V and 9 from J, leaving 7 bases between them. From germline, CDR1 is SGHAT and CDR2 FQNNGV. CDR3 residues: CASSLVSASPLHF. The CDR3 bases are TGTGCCAGCAGCTTAGTCTCCGCTTCACCCCTCCACTTT.

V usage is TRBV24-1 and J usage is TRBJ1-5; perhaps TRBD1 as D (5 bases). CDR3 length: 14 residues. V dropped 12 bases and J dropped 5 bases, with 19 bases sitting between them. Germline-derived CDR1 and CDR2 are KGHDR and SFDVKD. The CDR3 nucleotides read TGTGCCCCCTCCGTAACCAGGGTTGATCAGCCCCAGCATTTT. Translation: CAPSVTRVDQPQHF.

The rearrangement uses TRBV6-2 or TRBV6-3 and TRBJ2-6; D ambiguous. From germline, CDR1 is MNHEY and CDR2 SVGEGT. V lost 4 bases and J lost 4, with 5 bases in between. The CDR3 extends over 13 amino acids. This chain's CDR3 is CASSLAGANVLTF. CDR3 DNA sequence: TGTGCCAGCAGTTTAGCAGGGGCCAACGTCCTGACTTTC.

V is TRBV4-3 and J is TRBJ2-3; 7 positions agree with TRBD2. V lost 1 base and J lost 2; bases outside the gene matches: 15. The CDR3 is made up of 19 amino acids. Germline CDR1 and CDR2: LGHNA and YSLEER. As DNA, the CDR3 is TGCGCCAGCAGCCAAGCTAAGAGGGCTAGCGGTAGATACACAGATACGCAGTATTTT. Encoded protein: CASSQAKRASGRYTDTQYF.